This T cell receptor beta chain was captured by sequencing in a study of T cell changes during pregnancy in multiple sclerosis. Generated by immunoSEQ multiplex PCR, the TCRdb table keeps only in-frame clones and is missing some. The sample includes some 97,000 clones, 90% to 95% seen only once; the top ten take 0.95% to 1.5%. Per germline, CDR1 KGHSH and CDR2 LQKENI. The length of the CDR3 is 16 residues. V was shortened by 2 bases and J by 5 bases, with 13 bases between the two germline ends. The clonotype was recovered from a female donor with multiple sclerosis, enrolled in a pregnancy study. The chain employs TRBV18 and TRBJ1-6; D is perhaps TRBD1 (5 bases). The source material was peripheral blood, sampled in the second trimester of pregnancy. CDR3 nucleotide sequence: TGTGCCAGCTCACCAAAAGTGACAGCGAATAATTCACCCCTCCACTTT. It encodes CASSPKVTANNSPLHF.